A selection of T cell receptor beta chains follows, all from one sample in a study of T cells in Graves' hyperthyroidism and ophthalmopathy. TCRdb processed the multiplex PCR reads anew with MiXCR; each CDR3 protein has one entry. The sample gives approximately 590,000 distinct CDR3 sequences, around 46% of which show up once; 8.2% is in the top ten. Sequencing used peripheral blood or thyroid tissue (not recorded which). Receptor source: a woman aged 18-30 years with Graves' hyperthyroidism. CDR3s include the opening cysteine and the closing phenylalanine or tryptophan. The D gene is left open where the match is weak. Part of the rows lack a size; the others show once, few, many or a class for expanded clones.

j_call d_call v_call clone_size cdr3_aa cdr3_nt
TRBJ1-2 . TRBV29-1 . CSVQVSGNGYTF TGCAGCGTCCAGGTTTCAGGAAACGGCTACACCTTC
TRBJ1-2 . TRBV2 many CASSASVNTF TGTGCCAGCAGCGCCTCGGTTAACACCTTC
TRBJ2-2 TRBD2 TRBV12-3/TRBV12-4 . CASSLAGRLFF TGTGCCAGCAGTCTAGCGGGAAGGTTGTTTTTT
TRBJ1-4 . TRBV10-2 . CASSQDEGDGEKLFF TGCGCCAGCAGCCAAGACGAGGGGGATGGAGAAAAACTGTTTTTT
TRBJ1-2 . TRBV19 many CASSMTGRAGVGYTF TGTGCCAGTAGTATGACAGGCCGGGCGGGAGTAGGCTACACCTTC
TRBJ2-2 . TRBV29-1 many CSVAAGNTGELFF TGCAGCGTTGCTGCGGGTAACACCGGGGAGCTGTTTTTT
TRBJ2-7 . TRBV13 . CASSLGADLTYEQYF TGTGCCAGCAGCTTAGGGGCAGACTTGACCTACGAGCAGTACTTC
TRBJ1-2 TRBD1 TRBV9 . CASSTNPGGTDNYGYTF TGTGCCAGCAGCACGAACCCTGGGGGGACAGATAACTATGGCTACACCTTC
TRBJ1-2 . TRBV7-8 . CASSLQGQFAGYTF TGTGCCAGCAGCTTACAGGGGCAATTCGCTGGCTACACCTTC
TRBJ1-2 . TRBV14 few CASRPRGGSPYGYTF TGTGCCAGCAGGCCGCGGGGAGGGAGCCCCTATGGCTACACCTTC
TRBJ1-4 TRBD1 TRBV6-5 . CASSYSRQGATNEKLFF TGTGCCAGCAGTTACTCGAGACAGGGTGCAACTAATGAAAAACTGTTTTTT
TRBJ2-2 . TRBV7-3 few CASSLMTALNTGELFF TGTGCCAGCAGCTTAATGACTGCCCTCAACACCGGGGAGCTGTTTTTT
TRBJ1-1 . TRBV7-9 few CASSLGAVDAFF TGTGCCAGCAGCTTAGGGGCAGTTGACGCTTTCTTT
TRBJ2-7 . TRBV20-1 . CSASTGTMAEQYF TGCAGTGCTAGCACAGGGACAATGGCCGAGCAGTACTTC
TRBJ1-4 . TRBV6-1 few CASSEGSRVGGKLFF TGTGCCAGCAGTGAAGGGAGTCGGGTCGGGGGAAAACTGTTTTTT
TRBJ2-2 TRBD2 TRBV10-3 . CAISESGGRMRTGELFF TGTGCCATCAGTGAGTCCGGCGGGAGGATGAGGACCGGGGAGCTGTTTTTT
TRBJ2-7 TRBD1 TRBV7-4 . CASSSGGF TGTGCCAGCAGCTCAGGGGGTTTC
TRBJ2-7 . TRBV15 many CATSRDNEGVYEQYF TGTGCCACCAGCAGAGATAACGAGGGAGTATACGAGCAGTACTTC
TRBJ1-4 . TRBV7-9 many CASSMDRSPEKLFF TGTGCCAGCAGCATGGACAGATCACCTGAAAAACTGTTTTTT
TRBJ1-5 . TRBV6-5 . CASTLDSSGNQPQHF TGTGCCAGCACCCTAGACAGCTCGGGCAATCAGCCCCAGCATTTT
TRBJ1-6 . TRBV20-1 . CSARVGGGYNSPLHF TGCAGTGCTAGAGTTGGCGGGGGATATAATTCACCCCTCCACTTT
TRBJ2-7 . TRBV14 few CASSHTTPGQYF TGTGCCAGCAGCCATACTACCCCCGGGCAGTACTTC
TRBJ1-5 . TRBV7-8 . CASSQGRTLSNQPQHF TGCGCCAGCAGCCAGGGGCGTACCCTTAGCAATCAGCCCCAGCATTTT
TRBJ2-2 . TRBV20-1 . CSARVPLGGELFF TGCAGTGCTAGAGTCCCGCTGGGCGGGGAGCTGTTTTTT
TRBJ1-4 . TRBV20-1 . CSARGADSAEKLFF TGCAGTGCTAGAGGGGCCGATTCGGCTGAAAAACTGTTTTTT
TRBJ1-1 . TRBV5-1 . CASSLEGSNSEAFF TGCGCCAGCAGCTTGGAGGGAAGCAATTCTGAAGCTTTCTTT
TRBJ1-1 . TRBV24-1 few CATRDTMNTEAFF TGTGCCACCCGGGACACTATGAACACTGAAGCTTTCTTT
TRBJ1-5 TRBD1 TRBV24-1 . CATATGGDNQPQHF TGTGCCACCGCAACAGGGGGCGACAATCAGCCCCAGCATTTT
TRBJ1-2 . TRBV7-9 many CASSLDTGTVNYGYTF TGTGCCAGCAGCTTAGACACAGGGACGGTAAACTATGGCTACACCTTC
TRBJ1-1 . TRBV10-3 . CAIRTGDSNQAEAFF TGTGCCATCAGGACTGGGGATAGCAATCAGGCAGAAGCTTTCTTT
TRBJ1-2 TRBD1 TRBV29-1 . CSVARTGDNGYTF TGCAGCGTGGCCCGGACAGGGGATAATGGCTACACCTTC
TRBJ1-3 . TRBV7-2 . CASSLLGAGGNTIYF TGTGCCAGCAGCTTATTAGGTGCGGGAGGAAACACCATATATTTT
TRBJ2-7 . TRBV7-6 many CASSPTGHEQYF TGTGCCAGCAGCCCTACAGGGCACGAGCAGTACTTC
TRBJ1-1 TRBD1 TRBV29-1 . CSVVGGSEAFF TGCAGCGTTGTAGGGGGCAGTGAAGCTTTCTTT
TRBJ1-4 TRBD1 TRBV29-1 once CSVVRTGWDTEKLFF TGCAGCGTGGTCAGGACAGGGTGGGACACTGAAAAACTGTTTTTT
TRBJ2-3 TRBD2 TRBV10-3 . CATQHGTSGTGALTDTQYF TGTGCCACCCAACACGGGACTAGCGGCACCGGGGCCCTCACAGATACGCAGTATTTT
TRBJ2-5 . TRBV6-5 few CASSPSDGKETQYF TGTGCCAGCAGCCCGTCCGACGGGAAAGAGACCCAGTACTTC
TRBJ2-7 TRBD1 TRBV19 . CASGKGQGVSEQYF TGTGCCAGTGGAAAGGGACAGGGAGTTAGCGAGCAGTACTTC
TRBJ1-3 . TRBV7-3 . CAWSDQGNGNTIYF TGTGCCTGGAGTGATCAGGGTAATGGAAACACCATATATTTT
TRBJ2-7 TRBD2 TRBV7-2 . CASSLLSGSLFHEQYF TGTGCCAGCAGCTTACTGAGCGGGAGCCTATTCCACGAGCAGTACTTC
TRBJ2-5 . TRBV29-1 many CSVERPLQETQYF TGCAGCGTTGAAAGGCCTCTCCAAGAGACCCAGTACTTC
TRBJ2-5 . TRBV2 few CASSQQAIQETQYF TGTGCCAGCAGCCAACAGGCTATCCAAGAGACCCAGTACTTC
TRBJ2-1 . TRBV29-1 . CSAAKHEQFF TGCAGCGCCGCGAAACATGAGCAGTTCTTC
TRBJ2-7 . TRBV7-2 many CASSLDDTAYEQYF TGTGCCAGCAGCTTAGATGACACCGCCTACGAGCAGTACTTC
TRBJ2-7 TRBD1 TRBV25-1 . CASSATGTGVSYEQYF TGTGCCAGCAGTGCCACCGGGACAGGGGTCTCCTACGAGCAGTACTTC